A single sample gave rise to the 21 T cell receptor beta chains below, sequenced in a study of T cell changes during pregnancy in multiple sclerosis. Method: immunoSEQ multiplex PCR; TCRdb's copy keeps in-frame clones and lacks some. Among tens of thousands of clones, just over 90% were seen once, and the ten largest hold roughly 2.1%. The sample consisted of peripheral blood, taken in the second trimester of pregnancy. These receptors were obtained from a female donor in good health, enrolled as a control in a pregnancy study.

This chain uses TRBV5-1 with TRBJ2-2; 10 positions agree with TRBD2. The CDR3 has 15 amino acids. CDR1 is SGHRS, CDR2 YFSETQ, per germline. Losses at the gene ends were 4 bases for V and 7 bases for J; bases not matched to a gene: 7. Here the CDR3 reads CASSPLAGVGGELFF. The CDR3 nucleotides are TGCGCCAGCAGCCCCCTAGCGGGGGTGGGCGGGGAGCTGTTTTTT. Full variable domain (outside the CDR3, taken from reference TRBV5-1 and TRBJ2-2): KAGVTQTPRYLIKTRGQQVTLSCSPISGHRSVSWYQQTPGQGLQFLFEYFSETQRNKGNFPGRFSGRQFSNSRSEMNVSTLELGDSALYLCASSPLAGVGGELFFGEGSRLTVL.

V usage is TRBV29-1 and J usage is TRBJ2-7, with D tentatively TRBD2 (6 bases). The V gene's germline CDR1 is SQVTM and CDR2 ANQGSEA. Trimming stripped 4 bases from V and 0 bases from J, with 16 bases between. This CDR3 spans 15 amino acids. CDR3 loop: CSVASGLWNSYEQYF. The CDR3 DNA sequence: TGCAGCGTTGCCTCGGGACTTTGGAACTCCTACGAGCAGTACTTC.

This clone was seen a handful of times. The rearrangement links TRBV9 to TRBJ1-2, with 11 bases identical to TRBD1. The V and J ends lost 3 bases and 6 bases, in that order; junction bases with no gene match: 4. The CDR3 covers 14 residues. Germline V gene lookup returns CDR1 SGDLS and CDR2 YYNGEE. CDR3 bases: TGTGCCAGCAGCGGCTTGGACAGGGGGCATGGCTACACCTTC. Translated, it gives CASSGLDRGHGYTF.

The chain is built from TRBV18 and TRBJ1-2, with TRBD1 as a possible D gene (5 bases). Germline lookup yields CDR1 KGHSH and CDR2 LQKENI. The germline V and J ends were trimmed by 3 bases and 3 bases, with 8 bases remaining between them. The CDR3 spans 13 residues. CDR3 in amino acids: CASSPSTDYGYTF. The CDR3 DNA follows: TGTGCCAGCTCACCCTCGACAGACTATGGCTACACCTTC.

J is TRBJ1-1 and V is TRBV10-3; TRBD1 matches at 7 bases. The CDR3 runs to 14 residues. CDR1 is ENHRY and CDR2 is SYGVKD in the germline V gene. With 2 bases clipped from V and 3 bases from J, the junction kept 3 bases outside the gene matches. CDR3: CAISETGEDTEAFF. The CDR3 DNA follows: TGTGCCATCAGTGAGACAGGGGAGGACACTGAAGCTTTCTTT.

The sample holds one count of this clone. The V and J genes are TRBV7-3 and TRBJ2-2; unclear D gene. CDR1 and CDR2 from the germline V gene are SGHTA and FQGTGA. Trimming cost V 5 bases and J 1 base, with 5 bases left between them. The CDR3 contains 13 residues. The CDR3 nucleotides are TGTGCCAGCAGCCACAAGAACACCGGGGAGCTGTTTTTT. It specifies CASSHKNTGELFF.

The V call is TRBV14, the J call TRBJ1-6, with D perhaps TRBD1 (5 bases). Germline V gene lookup returns CDR1 SGHDN and CDR2 FVKESK. This CDR3 contains 15 residues. Trimming stripped 0 bases from V and 4 bases from J, with 7 bases between. CDR3 protein: CASSQEDRYNSPLHF. The CDR3 nucleotides are TGTGCCAGCAGCCAAGAAGACAGATATAATTCACCCCTCCACTTT.

The table lists this clone with a few counts. The genes are TRBV5-4 and TRBJ1-2, with D uncertain. The CDR3 runs 15 residues. In germline, CDR1 is SGHNT, CDR2 YYREEE (reference sequence). The V gene lost 7 bases and the J gene lost 5 bases, with 21 bases spanning the gap. In DNA form, the CDR3 reads TGTGCCAGCGCCGCTAGCCGTTTTGAGGGATATGGCTACACCTTC. Amino acids: CASAASRFEGYGYTF.

J is TRBJ2-1 and V is TRBV19; the match to TRBD2 covers 9 bases. The length of the CDR3 is 14 residues. CDR1 is LNHDA, CDR2 SQIVND, per germline (reference sequence). Trimming cost V 10 bases and J 9 bases; bases outside gene matches: 13. CDR3 sequence reads: CATDGRGGQGEQFF. The CDR3 nucleotides read TGTGCCACCGACGGGCGGGGGGGCCAAGGTGAGCAGTTCTTC. Full variable domain (rest looked up from reference TRBV19 and TRBJ2-1): DGGITQSPKYLFRKEGQNVTLSCEQNLNHDAMYWYRQDPGQGLRLIYYSQIVNDFQKGDIAEGYSVSREKKESFPLTVTSAQKNPTAFYLCATDGRGGQGEQFFGPGTRLTVL.

This chain links TRBV4-3 with TRBJ1-5; weak D call: TRBD1 (5 bases). This CDR3 comprises 18 residues. V was cut by 0 bases and J by 0 bases, with 15 bases left in between. Germline V gene data show CDR1 as LGHNA and CDR2 as YSLEER. CDR3 sequence reads: CASSQDLQAPHSNQPQHF. The CDR3, as DNA: TGCGCCAGCAGCCAAGATCTACAGGCCCCACATAGCAATCAGCCCCAGCATTTT.

A single count supports this clone. This chain uses TRBV6-5 with TRBJ1-5; possible D gene TRBD1, 5 bases. The CDR3 covers 14 residues. The ends were cut back, 4 bases at V and 3 bases at J, with 10 bases in the middle. Germline values: CDR1 MNHEY, CDR2 SVGAGI. The DNA for the CDR3 is TGTGCCAGCAGTTGGGGGGGAAACAATCAGCCCCAGCATTTT. Translation: CASSWGGNNQPQHF.

This chain connects TRBV4-3 to TRBJ1-1; a possible D gene is TRBD1 (5 bases). Deletions cut 0 bases from V and 2 bases from J, with 13 bases between. This CDR3 has 16 amino acids. The germline gives CDR1 LGHNA, CDR2 YSLEER. The CDR3 DNA reads TGCGCCAGCAGCCAAGATCGCGGGACGGCAAACACTGAAGCTTTCTTT. Residues: CASSQDRGTANTEAFF.

The chain has TRBV5-4 and TRBJ1-5; 9 bases align to TRBD1. The junction had 3 bases not matched to a gene; V was cut back by 4 bases and J by 1 base. The germline V gene encodes CDR1 SGHNT and CDR2 YYREEE (reference sequence). CDR3 size: 15 residues. The CDR3 region has the DNA TGTGCCAGCAGCCCAGACAGGGGGAGCAATCAGCCCCAGCATTTT. Translation: CASSPDRGSNQPQHF.

J is TRBJ2-7 and V is TRBV6-6; 11 bases map to TRBD1. Per germline, CDR1 MNHNY and CDR2 SVGAGI (reference sequence). Trimming cost V 0 bases and J 5 bases; bases outside gene matches: 6. The CDR3 has 16 amino acids. The DNA of the CDR3 is TGTGCCAGCAGTTACTCGAAGGGGACAGGGGGACACGAGCAGTACTTC. Its translation is CASSYSKGTGGHEQYF.

The rearrangement joins TRBV7-2 to TRBJ1-6, with 10 bases that match TRBD1. CDR1 is SGHTA and CDR2 is FQGNSA in the germline V gene. The CDR3 runs to 18 residues. The junction had 12 bases not matched to a gene; V was cut back by 1 base and J by 9 bases. As DNA, the CDR3 is TGTGCCAGCAGCTTAGGGCACCGGGACAGGGGCGAACTTTCACCCCTCCACTTT. This sequence encodes CASSLGHRDRGELSPLHF.

This chain links TRBV7-2 with TRBJ1-5; tentatively, D is TRBD1 (5 bases). From germline, CDR1 is SGHTA and CDR2 FQGNSA. The V end lost 6 bases, the J end lost 6 bases, and 24 bases lay between the germline ends. The CDR3 spans 17 residues. CDR3 DNA sequence: TGTGCCAGCAGTTCCTTAAGGGGCGGATCTATCGGTCAGCCCCAGCATTTT. The encoded protein is CASSSLRGGSIGQPQHF.

The chain has TRBV9 and TRBJ2-3; D perhaps matches TRBD2 (6 bases). With 3 bases removed from V and 0 bases from J, the gap between germline ends came to 14 bases. CDR1 and CDR2 from the germline V gene are SGDLS and YYNGEE. The length of the CDR3 is 16 residues. The chain's CDR3 is CASSAKLATSTDTQYF. The CDR3 DNA is TGTGCCAGCAGCGCCAAACTAGCCACTAGCACAGATACGCAGTATTTT.

The sample holds a few counts of this clone. The chain employs TRBV4-2 and TRBJ1-1; 11 nucleotides line up with TRBD1. V was clipped by 4 bases and J by 5 bases; unmatched bases: 6. This CDR3 has 15 residues. Looked up from germline, CDR1 is LGHNA and CDR2 is YNFKEQ. CDR3 sequence (DNA): TGTGCCAGCAGCCGTCCGGGACAGGGGGTAACTGAAGCTTTCTTT. This sequence encodes CASSRPGQGVTEAFF.

The chain couples TRBV7-2 to TRBJ2-3; weak D call: TRBD1 (6 bases). Per the germline V gene, CDR1 is SGHTA and CDR2 is FQGNSA. The CDR3 sequence is 15 residues long. V was shortened by 5 bases and J by 2 bases, with 14 bases between the two germline ends. The DNA of the CDR3 is TGTGCCAGCAGCCTCAATCAGGGGTACACAGATACGCAGTATTTT. Protein sequence: CASSLNQGYTDTQYF.

The CDR3 DNA follows: TGTGCCAGCAGCCAAGGGACAGGGCGAAATAGCAATCAGCCCCAGCATTTT. Protein sequence: CASSQGTGRNSNQPQHF. The V gene is TRBV27, the J gene TRBJ1-5, with 9 bases lining up with TRBD1. Trimming cost V 6 bases and J 0 bases; bases outside gene matches: 9. The germline V gene encodes CDR1 MNHEY and CDR2 SMNVEV (reference sequence). The length of the CDR3 is 17 residues.

This chain connects TRBV30 to TRBJ1-1; TRBD1 aligns across 9 bases. Germline trimming cut 3 bases from V and 6 bases from J; bases unmatched to any gene: 5. The CDR3 is 13 residues long. Germline CDR1 GTSNPN, CDR2 SVGIG (reference sequence). The CDR3 protein is CAWSPDRGSEAFF. The DNA of the CDR3 is TGTGCCTGGAGCCCCGACAGGGGGTCTGAAGCTTTCTTT.